The rows below give T cell receptor beta chains drawn from one sample of a study of blood T cell repertoires in COVID-19. Method: immunoSEQ multiplex PCR; TCRdb's copy keeps in-frame clones and lacks some. The sample lists about 490,000 clones, over 75% seen once, with roughly 3.2% in the top ten. The material sequenced was peripheral blood. These receptors were collected from a human donor in a cohort sampled during active COVID-19. The CDR3 runs from the conserved cysteine through the conserved F or W. Each record gives: V gene, D gene, clone size, J gene, CDR3 length, CDR3 protein, CDR3 DNA. A D gene is named only where the DNA matches it firmly. Not every row has a clone size; where given, it reads once, few, many or a size class.

TRBV9	-	few	TRBJ1-5	15	CASSVTGDSNQPQHF	TGTGCCAGCAGCGTAACGGGTGATAGCAATCAGCCCCAGCATTTT
TRBV4-2	-	-	TRBJ1-4	15	CASSQDRSLNEKLFF	TGTGCCAGCAGTCAAGACAGGTCCCTTAATGAAAAACTGTTTTTT
TRBV9	TRBD2	-	TRBJ2-3	17	CASSVSTSGFLQDTQYF	TGTGCCAGCAGCGTCTCGACTAGCGGGTTCCTCCAAGATACGCAGTATTTT
TRBV10-3	-	-	TRBJ2-6	15	CAISGQGTGANVLTF	TGTGCCATCAGTGGCCAGGGGACTGGGGCCAACGTCCTGACTTTC
TRBV11-3	TRBD1	-	TRBJ2-1	15	CASSFRDRGVYEQFF	TGTGCCAGCAGCTTCCGGGACAGGGGCGTGTATGAGCAGTTCTTC
TRBV10-3	TRBD2	-	TRBJ2-1	16	CAISVASGRPYNEQFF	TGTGCCATCAGTGTGGCTAGCGGGAGGCCCTACAATGAGCAGTTCTTC
TRBV27	-	-	TRBJ1-2	14	CASSLRGYNYGYTF	TGTGCCAGCAGTTTAAGAGGGTACAACTATGGCTACACCTTC
TRBV19	-	-	TRBJ2-6	15	CASSISAPGANVLTF	-
TRBV28	-	-	TRBJ2-2	17	CASSSGLFSSNTGELFF	TGTGCCAGCAGTTCCGGACTGTTTTCTTCGAACACCGGGGAGCTGTTTTTT
TRBV7-3	TRBD2	-	TRBJ2-7	16	CASSSGSWASGREQYF	TGTGCCAGCAGCTCGGGTTCGTGGGCTAGCGGGCGCGAGCAGTACTTC
TRBV5-1	TRBD2	few	TRBJ2-5	13	CATSGRGPETQYF	TGCGCCACGAGCGGGAGAGGTCCAGAGACCCAGTACTTC
TRBV15	-	-	TRBJ1-2	16	CATSRPGDTLNYGYTF	TGTGCCACCAGCAGACCCGGGGACACCTTAAACTATGGCTACACCTTC
TRBV7-3	TRBD2	-	TRBJ2-1	15	CASSPPGGVNNEQFF	TGTGCCAGCAGCCCGCCGGGAGGGGTAAACAATGAGCAGTTCTTC
TRBV9	TRBD1	-	TRBJ2-2	15	CASSGTTGWAEELFF	TGTGCCAGCAGCGGGACGACAGGGTGGGCGGAGGAGCTGTTTTTT
TRBV27	-	-	TRBJ1-2	16	CASSLSSDSPNYGYTF	TGTGCCAGCAGTTTAAGCTCCGACAGTCCTAACTATGGCTACACCTTC
TRBV30	-	-	TRBJ2-7	12	CAWKGGGGEQYF	TGTGCCTGGAAGGGAGGAGGTGGCGAGCAGTACTTC
TRBV5-1	TRBD2	-	TRBJ2-7	20	CASSPKPGLAGLTEIYEQYF	TGCGCCAGCAGCCCAAAACCGGGACTAGCGGGCTTAACGGAAATTTACGAGCAGTACTTC
TRBV5-1	-	-	TRBJ2-3	16	CASSLDGTTSTDTQYF	TGCGCCAGCAGCTTGGACGGTACGACTAGCACAGATACGCAGTATTTT
TRBV25-1	TRBD2	few	TRBJ2-5	17	CASSEYRLAGPRETQYF	TGTGCCAGCAGTGAATATCGGCTAGCGGGCCCTCGGGAGACCCAGTACTTC
TRBV25-1	TRBD2	-	TRBJ2-2	17	CASSERGSGRATGELFF	TGTGCCAGCAGTGAGAGGGGTAGCGGGAGGGCGACCGGGGAGCTGTTTTTT
TRBV29-1	TRBD1	-	TRBJ1-1	15	CSGLSKGALGTEAFF	TGCAGCGGCCTGTCAAAGGGGGCGCTCGGGACTGAAGCTTTCTTT
TRBV28	TRBD2	few	TRBJ2-2	20	CASSYRGPGTSGRLIGELFF	TGTGCCAGCAGTTACAGGGGGCCTGGGACTAGCGGGAGGTTGATCGGGGAGCTGTTTTTT
TRBV5-1	TRBD1	-	TRBJ2-7	15	CASSVDRGPSYEQYF	TGCGCCAGCAGCGTCGACAGGGGGCCCTCCTACGAGCAGTACTTC
TRBV24-1	TRBD1	-	TRBJ1-2	14	CATSAGTGVYGYTF	TGTGCCACCAGCGCTGGGACAGGGGTCTATGGCTACACCTTC
TRBV28	TRBD2	-	TRBJ2-7	14	CASSWGLATYEQYF	TGTGCCAGCAGTTGGGGACTAGCGACCTACGAGCAGTACTTC
TRBV29-1	-	-	TRBJ2-3	14	CSVGTIASTDTQYF	TGCAGCGTTGGGACAATCGCAAGCACAGATACGCAGTATTTT
TRBV7-2	TRBD2	-	TRBJ2-1	16	CASSLEPSGKYNEQFF	TGTGCCAGCAGCTTAGAACCTAGCGGGAAATACAATGAGCAGTTCTTC
TRBV12-3/TRBV12-4	-	few	TRBJ1-2	12	CASSPNPYSYTF	TGTGCCAGCAGTCCTAACCCTTATAGCTACACCTTC
TRBV7-7	TRBD2	-	TRBJ2-1	14	CASSFAGGSNEQFF	TGTGCTAGCAGCTTCGCGGGAGGGTCCAATGAGCAGTTCTTC
TRBV30	-	-	TRBJ1-5	15	CAWSVLSGNNQPQHF	TGTGCCTGGAGTGTACTAAGCGGTAACAATCAGCCCCAGCATTTT
TRBV28	TRBD1	-	TRBJ2-7	16	CASSSTGQGALYEQYF	TGTGCCAGCAGTTCCACGGGACAGGGGGCCTTATACGAGCAGTACTTC
TRBV7-9	TRBD1	few	TRBJ2-7	11	CASSLEDRAYF	TGTGCCAGCAGCTTAGAGGACAGGGCTTACTTC
TRBV19	TRBD1	-	TRBJ2-5	14	CASTHRGLQETQYF	TGTGCCAGTACACACAGGGGGCTCCAAGAGACCCAGTACTTC
TRBV9	TRBD1	-	TRBJ2-2	14	CASSYRQGTGELFF	TGTGCCAGCAGCTACAGACAGGGCACCGGGGAGCTGTTTTTT
TRBV3-1/TRBV3-2	-	-	TRBJ2-1	17	CASSQVLSGTSYNEQFF	TGTGCCAGCAGCCAAGTGTTGTCCGGGACATCCTACAATGAGCAGTTCTTC
TRBV7-9	TRBD2	-	TRBJ2-5	16	CASSLPGTSGTETQYF	TGTGCCAGCAGCCTACCCGGGACTAGCGGGACGGAGACCCAGTACTTC
TRBV12-5	-	-	TRBJ2-5	13	CASGLQGLATQYF	TGTGCTAGTGGTTTGCAGGGCTTAGCGACCCAGTACTTC
TRBV24-1	-	-	TRBJ2-1	16	CATSDITGRGDNEQFF	TGTGCCACCAGTGATATAACCGGCAGGGGGGACAATGAGCAGTTCTTC
TRBV19	TRBD1	-	TRBJ2-1	14	CASRGQGSYNEQFF	TGTGCCAGTAGAGGACAGGGCTCCTACAATGAGCAGTTCTTC
TRBV10-2	TRBD1	-	TRBJ2-3	13	CATRTGITDTQYF	TGCGCCACAAGGACAGGGATCACAGATACGCAGTATTTT
TRBV7-9	TRBD2	few	TRBJ2-2	17	CASSLIAGTSKAGELFF	TGTGCCAGCAGCTTAATCGCCGGGACTAGCAAAGCCGGGGAGCTGTTTTTT
TRBV6-1	TRBD2	-	TRBJ2-3	16	CASSGLASSGTDTQYF	TGTGCCAGCAGTGGACTAGCGTCCTCGGGCACAGATACGCAGTATTTT
TRBV4-2	TRBD2	-	TRBJ2-2	15	CASSRGTSSTGELFF	TGTGCCAGCAGCCGCGGGACTAGTAGTACCGGGGAGCTGTTTTTT
TRBV9	-	-	TRBJ1-3	12	CASSPRGNTIYF	TGTGCCAGCAGCCCCCGGGGAAACACCATATATTTT
TRBV29-1	TRBD1	-	TRBJ2-2	14	CSVSTGQGAGELFF	TGCAGCGTTTCTACGGGACAGGGCGCCGGGGAGCTGTTTTTT
TRBV4-3	TRBD1	-	TRBJ1-1	13	CASSQAGTAEAFF	TGCGCCAGCAGCCAAGCCGGGACAGCAGAAGCTTTCTTT
TRBV30	TRBD2	once	TRBJ2-1	16	CAWSDPLAGGYNEQFF	TGTGCCTGGAGCGACCCACTAGCGGGCGGGTACAATGAGCAGTTCTTC
TRBV6-6	TRBD1	-	TRBJ1-1	15	CASSFPGQGSTEAFF	TGTGCCAGCAGTTTCCCCGGACAGGGGAGCACTGAAGCTTTCTTT